This is a list of T cell receptor beta chains from one sample in a study of shared clonotypes between healthy human individuals. Profiled with immunoSEQ multiplex PCR; TCRdb holds only in-frame clones, not every one. The sample has about 2.5 million clones, less than 95% seen once. The sequenced sample was naive CD4+ T cells from PBMCs. The receptors were sampled from a man aged 18 to 30 in good health. Some clones in this sample may be carry-over from other donors' samples. CDR3s leave out the opening cysteine and the closing phenylalanine or tryptophan. Each record gives: clone size, CDR3 length, D gene, J gene, V gene, CDR3 protein. The D gene is left open where the match is weak. For some rows the clone size is stated as once, few or many, or as a class when expanded; others skip it.

abundance: -; len: 13; d_gene: -; j_gene: TRBJ2-2; v_gene: TRBV7-2; CDR3aa: ASSLGSLLTGELF
abundance: -; len: 12; d_gene: -; j_gene: TRBJ2-5; v_gene: TRBV29-1; CDR3aa: SAAGQGTQETQY
abundance: few; len: 9; d_gene: -; j_gene: TRBJ2-1; v_gene: TRBV5-1; CDR3aa: ASSRNNEQF
abundance: few; len: 11; d_gene: -; j_gene: TRBJ1-4; v_gene: TRBV5-6; CDR3aa: ASSLGPNEKLF
abundance: -; len: 11; d_gene: -; j_gene: TRBJ2-2; v_gene: TRBV19; CDR3aa: ASSIPNTGELF
abundance: -; len: 11; d_gene: TRBD1; j_gene: TRBJ1-5; v_gene: TRBV29-1; CDR3aa: SARTGWNQPQH
abundance: -; len: 11; d_gene: -; j_gene: TRBJ2-3; v_gene: TRBV19; CDR3aa: ASSTGTQDTQY
abundance: -; len: 12; d_gene: -; j_gene: TRBJ1-1; v_gene: TRBV27; CDR3aa: ASSSLFLGTEAF
abundance: -; len: 13; d_gene: -; j_gene: TRBJ2-1; v_gene: TRBV27; CDR3aa: ASSLSGVSYNEQF
abundance: -; len: 12; d_gene: -; j_gene: TRBJ2-5; v_gene: TRBV7-9; CDR3aa: ASSLFRDQETQY
abundance: few; len: 12; d_gene: -; j_gene: TRBJ2-3; v_gene: TRBV6-4; CDR3aa: ASKVGGGADTQY
abundance: -; len: 14; d_gene: TRBD2; j_gene: TRBJ2-3; v_gene: TRBV5-1; CDR3aa: ASSPAGLAGAGAQY
abundance: -; len: 12; d_gene: -; j_gene: TRBJ1-1; v_gene: TRBV6-1; CDR3aa: ALVEAQTNTEAF
abundance: -; len: 15; d_gene: -; j_gene: TRBJ2-3; v_gene: TRBV5-1; CDR3aa: ASSLPPDRAHTDTQY
abundance: -; len: 16; d_gene: TRBD1; j_gene: TRBJ2-4; v_gene: TRBV27; CDR3aa: ASSPRKQGVLAKNIQY
abundance: -; len: 14; d_gene: -; j_gene: TRBJ2-5; v_gene: TRBV9; CDR3aa: ASSVDLNLYQETQY
abundance: few; len: 12; d_gene: TRBD1; j_gene: TRBJ2-5; v_gene: TRBV5-1; CDR3aa: ASSLGQIQETQY
abundance: -; len: 13; d_gene: -; j_gene: TRBJ2-5; v_gene: TRBV4-1; CDR3aa: ASSNHRAGQETQY
abundance: -; len: 12; d_gene: -; j_gene: TRBJ2-3; v_gene: TRBV5-1; CDR3aa: ASTLGGAWDTQY
abundance: -; len: 17; d_gene: -; j_gene: TRBJ2-5; v_gene: TRBV6-1; CDR3aa: ASSEGGRGGRFYLETQY
abundance: -; len: 12; d_gene: -; j_gene: TRBJ1-6; v_gene: TRBV30; CDR3aa: AWSDAAVRTPLH
abundance: -; len: 11; d_gene: -; j_gene: TRBJ2-5; v_gene: TRBV29-1; CDR3aa: SVVGLYQETQY
abundance: -; len: 11; d_gene: -; j_gene: TRBJ1-4; v_gene: TRBV6-5; CDR3aa: ASKRASNEKLF
abundance: few; len: 12; d_gene: -; j_gene: TRBJ1-1; v_gene: TRBV5-4; CDR3aa: ASSQDSMNTEAF
abundance: -; len: 12; d_gene: -; j_gene: TRBJ1-1; v_gene: TRBV28; CDR3aa: ASPGRGVNTEAF
abundance: -; len: 9; d_gene: -; j_gene: TRBJ2-7; v_gene: TRBV28; CDR3aa: ASSNTYEQY
abundance: -; len: 12; d_gene: -; j_gene: TRBJ2-2; v_gene: TRBV14; CDR3aa: ASSQGTWTGELF
abundance: -; len: 12; d_gene: -; j_gene: TRBJ2-3; v_gene: TRBV28; CDR3aa: ASKLPGSTDTQY
abundance: once; len: 10; d_gene: -; j_gene: TRBJ1-2; v_gene: TRBV5-8; CDR3aa: ASSLRSYGYT